This T cell receptor beta chain is from a study of early T cells in non-severe SARS-CoV-2 infection. The wider study: Unsorted whole blood bulk RNA was sequenced, with unpaired chains. Study-wide results and limits: Anti-spike CD8 specificities were favored by VDJdb matching, whose results missed private and CD4 specificities.

The CDR3 has 15 residues. Trimming removed 2 bases at V and 4 bases at J, with 11 bases between. The germline V gene has CDR1 MDHEN and CDR2 SYDVKM. Unique molecular identifiers were added to individual cDNA molecules. TCRdb recomputed calls from the 5' RACE reads with MiXCR, one row per CDR3 protein. The sample includes under 80,000 distinct CDR3 sequences, under 14% seen only once; the top ten take 3% to 4.5%. This clonotype was detected many times. As yet, its antigen is unknown. Sequencing input: whole blood. The V gene is TRBV28, the J gene TRBJ2-2, with unresolved D. This receptor was obtained from an adult who was a healthcare worker with PCR-confirmed SARS-CoV-2 infection or an uninfected control (not recorded which). The CDR3 protein is CASSLGFSFTGELFF. Written as DNA, the CDR3 is TGTGCCAGCAGTTTAGGGTTTTCCTTCACCGGGGAGCTGTTTTTT.